This TCR beta chain emerged from a study of T cell responses to AZD1222 COVID-19 vaccine (dated by TCRdb to the early 2020s). Broadly, across the study: AZD1222 recipients whose second dose came at about 4 weeks and those whose second dose came at about 12 weeks were combined into one group, since spike-specific TCR depth and breadth did not differ between the two schedules. A total of approximately 250 trial participants underwent TCR sequencing, of whom around 210 had received two doses of AZD1222 and 26 had received two doses of the MenACWY control vaccine. Trial participants were enrolled by age into 18-55, 56-69 and 70-plus year subgroups, with 148, 28 and 57 TCR-sequenced participants respectively. The full study reports these points: A significant rise in spike-specific TCR breadth and depth was observed after two AZD1222 doses relative to day 0 and relative to MenACWY recipients. Nearly half of unique spike-specific TCRs reportedly recognized epitopes outside regions mutated in the B.1.351 and B.1.1.7 variants. CD4 TCRs associated with the vaccine covered the entire spike protein, and the dominant responses were in regions 160-218 and 743-854. Conclusions about previously exposed vaccinees are limited, since just five to seven AZD1222 recipients were seropositive for SARS-CoV-2 at baseline. In the small 56-69-year group, the increase in depth fell short of significance, most likely because of low power. Most participants were white British and females outnumbered males, and the authors suggested that clonal diversity may have been underestimated. Because no day 14 peak-response samples were available, the repertoires could be characterized only after the peak T cell response.

From a lookup of the germline V gene, CDR1 and CDR2 are SNHLY and FYNNEI. Relative to germline, V is 6 bases shorter and J is 0 bases shorter, with 8 bases between their ends. From cysteine to phenylalanine, the CDR3 is 13 amino acids long. Solely the CDR3 DNA is kept, with 39 bases framed from the first base. The CDR3 regions of human TCRbeta chains were subjected to immunosequencing. The study's own analysis went as follows. TCRs in the repertoires were matched against a reference library of SARS-CoV-2-specific TCRs that had been generated with the MIRA antigen-specificity platform. Breadth meant the fraction of unique TCRs that were SARS-CoV-2-associated, whereas depth meant the fraction of total T cells that were SARS-CoV-2-associated. Using the MIRA data, every spike-specific TCR was mapped to the spike region that the TCR reacted to and assigned to either a CD4 or a CD8 class. Log10-transformed breadth and depth values were compared by one-way ANOVA with Sidak's multiple comparisons tests. This immuneACCESS table, as held by TCRdb, lists in-frame sequences with V and J called but not all clones. Of the missing ones, under half trace to an unresolved V gene in checked studies; the others have no known cause. Clone size and the V and J calls come from that table; the DNA yielded D and trimming. The sample table shows roughly 170,000 clones, and roughly 88% are seen once. The top ten clonotypes cover approximately 0.5% of the sample.

Note on this clone: This clone's antigen is unknown. No quality values exist for individual bases; no much larger clone is one base distant.

Explained via the paper, the time point label denotes: baseline before first vaccination. Samples from vaccinated people were obtained from the UK trials COV001 and COV002, which included a single-blind randomized controlled phase 2/3 trial of AZD1222 (ChAdOx1 nCoV-19) in healthy adults. For TCRbeta chain sequencing, PBMC samples from trial participants were taken at day 0 and at day 28 after the second dose. The sequencing used peripheral blood, collected on day 0 of AZD1222 vaccination. The sequence derives from an adult in good health. The sequence is built from TRBV2 and TRBJ1-1, with TRBD1 perhaps the D gene, on 5 matching bases. The nucleotide sequence is given as TGTGCCAGCAGGAACAGGTTGAACACTGAAGCTTTCTTT. This is translated as CASRNRLNTEAFF. The CDR3, completed at both ends by the reference TRBV2 and TRBJ1-1 genes, gives the full variable domain EPEVTQTPSHQVTQMGQEVILRCVPISNHLYFYWYRQILGQKVEFLVSFYNNEISEKSEIFDDQFSVERPDGSNFTLKIRSTKLEDSAMYFCASRNRLNTEAFFGQGTRLTVV.